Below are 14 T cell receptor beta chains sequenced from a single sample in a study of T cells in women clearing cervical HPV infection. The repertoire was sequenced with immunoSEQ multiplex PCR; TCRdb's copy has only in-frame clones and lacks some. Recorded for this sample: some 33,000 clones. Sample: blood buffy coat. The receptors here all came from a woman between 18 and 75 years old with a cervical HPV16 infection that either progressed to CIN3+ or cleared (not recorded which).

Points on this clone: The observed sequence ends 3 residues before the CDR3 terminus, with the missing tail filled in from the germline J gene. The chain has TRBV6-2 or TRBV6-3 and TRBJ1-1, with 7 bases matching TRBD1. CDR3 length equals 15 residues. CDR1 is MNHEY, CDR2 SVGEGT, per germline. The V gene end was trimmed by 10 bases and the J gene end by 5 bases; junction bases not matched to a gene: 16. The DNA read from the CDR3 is TGTGCCACGACGGGCCCCAGGAGGGGGCGGACTGAA. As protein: CATTGPRRGRTE. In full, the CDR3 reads CATTGPRRGRTEAFF.

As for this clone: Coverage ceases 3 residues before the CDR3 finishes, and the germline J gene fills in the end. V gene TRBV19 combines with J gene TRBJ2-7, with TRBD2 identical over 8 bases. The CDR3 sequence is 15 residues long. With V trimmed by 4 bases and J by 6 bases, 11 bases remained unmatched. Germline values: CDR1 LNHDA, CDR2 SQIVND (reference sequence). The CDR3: CASSTPTGGRTEQYF. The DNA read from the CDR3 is TGTGCCAGTAGTACCCCAACGGGGGGGCGAACCGAG.

CDR3 loop: CASSGRDRPTYDYTF. The covered CDR3 bases are TGTGCCAGCTCAGGCAGGGACAGGCCTACCTACGAC. The chain uses TRBV18 and TRBJ1-2; TRBD1 aligns across 8 bases. Read data end 3 residues before the CDR3 end; the end is taken from the germline J gene. CDR3 size: 15 residues. CDR1 is KGHSH, CDR2 LQKENI, per germline. The full variable domain, completed using reference TRBV18 and TRBJ1-2, is NAGVMQNPRHLVRRRGQEARLRCSPMKGHSHVYWYRQLPEEGLKFMVYLQKENIIDESGMPKERFSAEFPKEGPSILRIQQVVRGDSAAYFCASSGRDRPTYDYTFGSGTRLTVV.

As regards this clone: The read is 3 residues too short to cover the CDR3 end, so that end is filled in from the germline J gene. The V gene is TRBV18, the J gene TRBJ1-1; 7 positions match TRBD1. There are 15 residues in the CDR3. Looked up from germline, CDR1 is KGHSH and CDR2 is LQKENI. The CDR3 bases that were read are TGTGCCAGCTCACCAGACAGGGTTAGCGCCTACGAG. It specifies CASSPDRVSAYE. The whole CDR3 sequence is CASSPDRVSAYEAFF.

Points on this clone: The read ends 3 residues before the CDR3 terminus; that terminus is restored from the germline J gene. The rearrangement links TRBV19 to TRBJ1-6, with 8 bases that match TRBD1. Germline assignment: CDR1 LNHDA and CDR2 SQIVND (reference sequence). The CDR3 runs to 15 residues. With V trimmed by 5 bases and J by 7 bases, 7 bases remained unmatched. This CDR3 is CASSSAGGQNSPLHF. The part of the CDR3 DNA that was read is TGTGCCAGTAGTTCGGCAGGGGGCCAGAATTCACCC.

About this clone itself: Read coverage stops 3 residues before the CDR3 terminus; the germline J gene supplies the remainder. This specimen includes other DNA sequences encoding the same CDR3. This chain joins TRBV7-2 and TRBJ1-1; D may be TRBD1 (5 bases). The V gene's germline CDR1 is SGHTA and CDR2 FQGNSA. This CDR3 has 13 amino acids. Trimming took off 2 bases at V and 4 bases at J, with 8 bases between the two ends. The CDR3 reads CASSLRGGTEAFF. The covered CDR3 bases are TGTGCCAGCAGCTTAAGGGGAGGCACTGAA.

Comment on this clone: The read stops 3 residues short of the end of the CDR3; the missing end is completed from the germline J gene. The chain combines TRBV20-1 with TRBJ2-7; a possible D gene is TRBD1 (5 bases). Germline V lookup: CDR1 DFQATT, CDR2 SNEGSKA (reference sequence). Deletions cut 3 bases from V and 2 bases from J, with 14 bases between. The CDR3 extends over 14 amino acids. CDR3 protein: CSARSLGLTYEQYF. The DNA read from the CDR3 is TGCAGTGCTAGGTCCCTGGGGCTAACCTACGAG.

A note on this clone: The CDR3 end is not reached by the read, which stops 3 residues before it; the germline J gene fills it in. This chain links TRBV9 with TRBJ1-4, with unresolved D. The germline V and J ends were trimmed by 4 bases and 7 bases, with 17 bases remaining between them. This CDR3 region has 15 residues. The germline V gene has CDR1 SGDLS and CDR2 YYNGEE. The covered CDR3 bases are TGTGCCAGCAGCCCCGGGGAGGCGCGGAGTGAAAAA. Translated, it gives CASSPGEARSEK. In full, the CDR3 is CASSPGEARSEKLFF.

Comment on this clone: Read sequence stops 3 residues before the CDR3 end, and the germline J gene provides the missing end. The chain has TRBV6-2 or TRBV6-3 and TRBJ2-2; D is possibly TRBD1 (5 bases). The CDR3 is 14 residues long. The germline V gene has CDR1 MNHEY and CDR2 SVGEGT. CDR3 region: CASMDTAYNSPLFF. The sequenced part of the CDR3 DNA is TGTGCCAGCATGGACACCGCCTATAATTCACCG.

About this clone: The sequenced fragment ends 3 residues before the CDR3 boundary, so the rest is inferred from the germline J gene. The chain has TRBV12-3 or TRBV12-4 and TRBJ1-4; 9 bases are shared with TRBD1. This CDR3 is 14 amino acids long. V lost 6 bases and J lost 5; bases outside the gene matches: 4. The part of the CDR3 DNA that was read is TGTGCCAGCAGCACCGGGACAGGGAATGAAAAA. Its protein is CASSTGTGNEK. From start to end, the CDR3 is CASSTGTGNEKLFF.

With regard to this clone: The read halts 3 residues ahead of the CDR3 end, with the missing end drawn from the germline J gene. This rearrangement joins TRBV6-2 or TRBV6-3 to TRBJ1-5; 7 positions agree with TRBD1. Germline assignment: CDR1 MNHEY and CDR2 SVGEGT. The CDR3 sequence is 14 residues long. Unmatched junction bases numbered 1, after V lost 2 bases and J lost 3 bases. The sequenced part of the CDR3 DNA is TGTGCCAGCAGTTACACAGGGGTCAATCAGCCC. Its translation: CASSYTGVNQP. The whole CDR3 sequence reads CASSYTGVNQPQHF.

CDR3 DNA (partial): TGTGCCAGCAGTGAGGGGACAGGGGTCGAGACG. Translation: CASSEGTGVET. The entire CDR3 is CASSEGTGVETQYF. The chain has TRBV6-1 and TRBJ2-3, with TRBD1 matching over 10 bases. The read terminates 3 residues ahead of where the CDR3 ends, so the germline J gene completes it. The CDR3 consists of 14 residues. The germline CDR1 and CDR2 sequences are MNHNS and SASEGT.

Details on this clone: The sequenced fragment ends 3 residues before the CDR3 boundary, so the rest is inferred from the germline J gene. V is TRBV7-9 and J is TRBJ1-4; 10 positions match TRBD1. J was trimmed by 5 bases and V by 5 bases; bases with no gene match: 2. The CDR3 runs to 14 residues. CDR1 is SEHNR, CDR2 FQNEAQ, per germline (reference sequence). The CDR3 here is CASSPGQGNEKLFF. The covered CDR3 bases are TGTGCCAGCAGCCCGGGACAGGGGAATGAAAAA.

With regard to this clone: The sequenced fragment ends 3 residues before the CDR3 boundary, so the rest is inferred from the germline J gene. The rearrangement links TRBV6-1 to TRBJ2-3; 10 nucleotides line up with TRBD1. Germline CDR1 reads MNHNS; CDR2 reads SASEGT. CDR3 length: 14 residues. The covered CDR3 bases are TGTGCCAGCAGTGCCCGGGACAGGGGTGAGACG. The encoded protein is CASSARDRGET. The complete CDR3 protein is CASSARDRGETQYF.